The 5 T cell receptor beta chains reported below all come from one sample, sequenced in a study of Ad26.COV2.S vaccination and SARS-CoV-2 variants. The treatment denotes: about 20 received Ad26.COV2.S at low or high dose, single or two shots; several received placebo; per-sample allocation not given. Sampling happened 63 days after the first vaccine or placebo injection. TCRdb keeps only in-frame clones here, not all; method: immunoSEQ multiplex PCR. The top ten clones hold roughly 3.9% of a sample with some 450,000 clones, about nine tenths of them seen once. The sample consisted of peripheral blood, taken in a trial of Ad26.COV2.S vaccine versus placebo. Receptor source: a person between 18 and 60 years old who received the Ad26.COV2.S COVID-19 vaccine or a placebo.

The chain couples TRBV9 to TRBJ2-5; 7 bases are shared with TRBD1. The V gene's germline CDR1 is SGDLS and CDR2 YYNGEE. The CDR3 extends over 11 amino acids. Losses at the gene ends were 4 bases for V and 10 bases for J; bases not matched to a gene: 4. CDR3 sequence reads: CASSQGQIQYF. Written as DNA, the CDR3 is TGTGCCAGCAGCCAGGGACAGATCCAGTACTTC.

The chain recombines TRBV27 with TRBJ2-4; the D call may be TRBD1 or TRBD2 (5 bases each). The CDR3 contains 13 residues. The ends were cut back, 3 bases at V and 8 bases at J, with 11 bases in the middle. Germline CDR1 and CDR2: MNHEY and SMNVEV (reference sequence). CDR3 sequence: CASSFQRGDIQYF. Written as DNA, the CDR3 is TGTGCCAGCAGTTTTCAGAGAGGGGACATTCAGTACTTC.

This chain joins TRBV6-5 and TRBJ1-1, with a weak D call TRBD1 (5 bases). V lost 9 bases and J lost 8, with 16 bases in between. The CDR3 extends over 12 amino acids. The germline CDR1 and CDR2 sequences are MNHEY and SVGAGI. CDR3 sequence (DNA): TGTGCCAGTTCCGAAGGCAGGGACGAAGCTTTCTTT. It encodes CASSEGRDEAFF.

V is TRBV5-4 and J is TRBJ2-5; D unresolved. The CDR3 extends over 13 amino acids. Germline assignment: CDR1 SGHNT and CDR2 YYREEE (reference sequence). V was trimmed by 4 bases and J by 2 bases, leaving 9 bases between them. This CDR3 reads CASSPTTQETQYF. The CDR3, as DNA: TGTGCCAGCAGCCCGACCACTCAAGAGACCCAGTACTTC.

The rearrangement links TRBV25-1 to TRBJ2-1, with 10 nucleotides matching TRBD1. V lost 6 bases and J lost 5; bases outside the gene matches: 7. The length of the CDR3 is 15 residues. Germline V gene data show CDR1 as MGHDK and CDR2 as SYGVNS. CDR3 DNA: TGTGCCAGCAGCGTGGGACAGGGGCTTCACAATGAGCAGTTCTTC. It specifies CASSVGQGLHNEQFF.